What follows describes a single T cell receptor (beta chain). These data are taken from a study of cytomegalovirus exposure and HLA in healthy donors. The PCR employed 60 Vbeta primers together with 13 Jbeta primers. The table came from immunoSEQ multiplex PCR; TCRdb's copy has only in-frame clones and leaves some out. The sample shows 80,000 or so clones, about three quarters of them seen only once. V was pared by 5 bases and J by 1 base, with 7 bases between. Germline CDR1 is SGHTA and CDR2 is FQGTGA. There are 13 residues in the CDR3. The source of this sequence is a middle-aged man in good health and CMV-seronegative. This chain links TRBV7-3 with TRBJ2-3, with D perhaps TRBD1 (6 bases). Sequencing used PBMCs. The CDR3 loop is CASSPGGTDTQYF. CDR3 in DNA: TGTGCCAGCAGCCCAGGGGGCACAGATACGCAGTATTTT.